These T cell receptor beta chains were read from a single sample in a study of CD8 T cells in Susac syndrome. TCRdb reprocessed the immunoSEQ multiplex PCR reads via MiXCR and lists one record per CDR3 protein. The sample records more than 90,000 distinct CDR3 sequences, 85% to 95% being singletons. The sample was CD4+ T cells from PBMCs. Receptors originate from a human donor with multiple sclerosis. Both conserved end residues are trimmed from each CDR3. Clone sizes are given selectively: once, few, many, or a class where the clone is expanded.

j_gene | len | v_gene | abundance | CDR3aa
TRBJ2-4 | 14 | TRBV6-2/TRBV6-3 | . | ASRSLATLAKNIQY
TRBJ2-2 | 15 | TRBV25-1 | . | ASSVHGQGAGTGELF
TRBJ2-1 | 13 | TRBV5-1 | . | ASSRGTASYNEQF
TRBJ2-1 | 10 | TRBV15 | . | ATSRVTSGII
TRBJ2-3 | 12 | TRBV6-5 | . | ASSVRIPTHTQY
TRBJ2-2 | 13 | TRBV5-6 | . | ASRVARQHTGELF
TRBJ1-1 | 13 | TRBV2 | . | ASSWSGGTNTEAF
TRBJ2-3 | 12 | TRBV7-2 | . | ASSLVLAADTQY
TRBJ2-1 | 11 | TRBV28 | . | ASVPGHYNEQF
TRBJ1-2 | 11 | TRBV10-3 | . | ANSGDLRDGYT
TRBJ1-3 | 14 | TRBV2 | . | ASSEVKAVTGNTIY
TRBJ1-1 | 12 | TRBV29-1 | . | SVVVVGMNTEAF
TRBJ1-1 | 11 | TRBV7-2 | . | ASSPGRAWQAF
TRBJ2-1 | 18 | TRBV5-1 | . | ASSLREGRGYRSSYNEQF
TRBJ1-2 | 13 | TRBV6-5 | . | ASSYLDRVNYGYT
TRBJ1-4 | 12 | TRBV5-4 | . | ASSSRDGNEKLF
TRBJ2-1 | 14 | TRBV20-1 | . | SAPSTGANSYNEQF
TRBJ1-1 | 11 | TRBV12-3/TRBV12-4 | few | ASSRGQNTEAF
TRBJ2-7 | 12 | TRBV11-2 | . | ASIPAWVTYEQY
TRBJ1-4 | 14 | TRBV4-2 | . | ASRARSEVFEEKLF
TRBJ2-3 | 10 | TRBV7-9 | . | ASSASTDTQY
TRBJ2-5 | 14 | TRBV28 | . | ASSSHRDRPQETQY
TRBJ2-7 | 12 | TRBV7-9 | . | ASSPRAAAYEQY
TRBJ2-2 | 12 | TRBV29-1 | . | SAEGRSSTGELF
TRBJ1-4 | 12 | TRBV28 | . | ASSLLRRGEKLF
TRBJ1-1 | 9 | TRBV29-1 | once | SVVLWTEAF